This is a list of T cell receptor beta chains from one sample in a study of vaccination and CD4 T cells after COVID-19. The antigens of these receptors remain unknown. TCRdb redid the calling of the PCR reads with MiXCR, one entry per CDR3 protein. Among 10,000 to 11,000 distinct CDR3 sequences listed, about 25% were seen once. The sample was CD4+ T cells from blood, cultured in vitro, taken after SARS-CoV-2 vaccination. These receptors all stem from a human donor who had recovered from COVID-19. The CDR3 runs from the conserved cysteine through the conserved F or W. The order of the fields is D gene, J gene, clone size, V gene, CDR3 DNA, CDR3 protein. D genes are given only for firm matches. Clone size is given for some rows only: seen once, a few or many times, or a class if the clone is expanded.

D: TRBD2
J: TRBJ2-5
size: -
V: TRBV6-1
DNA: TGTGCCAGCAGTGGTTTCACGGGAGGGCAGGAGACCCAGTACTTC
CDR3: CASSGFTGGQETQYF

D: -
J: TRBJ2-6
size: -
V: TRBV27
DNA: TGTGCCAGCAGTTTAAGTCCAGGCTACTCCTCTGGGGCCAACGTCCTGACTTTC
CDR3: CASSLSPGYSSGANVLTF

D: TRBD2
J: TRBJ2-3
size: few
V: TRBV20-1
DNA: TGCAGTGCTTGCCCGACTAGCGGAAACACAGATACGCAGTATTTT
CDR3: CSACPTSGNTDTQYF

D: -
J: TRBJ1-2
size: -
V: TRBV11-2
DNA: TGTGCCAGCAGCACACGGGGGGCCGATGGCTACACCTTC
CDR3: CASSTRGADGYTF

D: TRBD1
J: TRBJ2-3
size: -
V: TRBV28
DNA: TGTGCCAGCAGCCACACAGGGGAAGGCACAGATACGCAGTATTTT
CDR3: CASSHTGEGTDTQYF

D: -
J: TRBJ1-2
size: medium-sized
V: TRBV6-1
DNA: TGTGCCAGCAGTCAAAATGGCTACACCTTC
CDR3: CASSQNGYTF

D: TRBD2
J: TRBJ2-3
size: few
V: TRBV20-1
DNA: TGCAGTGCTAGAGGGCTAGCGGGAGTAGATACGCAGTATTTT
CDR3: CSARGLAGVDTQYF

D: -
J: TRBJ2-1
size: few
V: TRBV7-3
DNA: TGTGCCAGCAGCATCTCCAGGGACAATGAGCAGTTCTTC
CDR3: CASSISRDNEQFF

D: -
J: TRBJ2-7
size: -
V: TRBV29-1
DNA: TGCGGCGTTGAATCGGGCTGGGTCGGGTCCTACGAGCAGTACTTC
CDR3: CGVESGWVGSYEQYF

D: -
J: TRBJ2-7
size: -
V: TRBV20-1
DNA: TGCAGTCCGGGGGATACCTACGAGCAGTACTTC
CDR3: CSPGDTYEQYF

D: TRBD2
J: TRBJ2-3
size: few
V: TRBV7-2
DNA: TGTGCCAGCAGCTTACGGCCGTTAGCGGGAGTCAGAACAGATACGCAGTATTTT
CDR3: CASSLRPLAGVRTDTQYF

D: -
J: TRBJ2-5
size: medium-sized
V: TRBV15
DNA: TGTGCCACCAGCAGAGATAGGGGGAGAGAGACCCAGTACTTC
CDR3: CATSRDRGRETQYF

D: -
J: TRBJ1-1
size: -
V: TRBV5-1
DNA: TGCGCCAGCAGCTCCCCGACCTTGAACACTGAAGCTTTCTTT
CDR3: CASSSPTLNTEAFF

D: TRBD2
J: TRBJ2-7
size: large
V: TRBV12-3/TRBV12-4
DNA: TGTGCCAGCAGTTTAGGGCGGGGGAGATCCTACGAGCAGTACTTC
CDR3: CASSLGRGRSYEQYF

D: TRBD2
J: TRBJ2-7
size: few
V: TRBV19
DNA: TGTGCCAGTAGCCGGGAGGCGTACAACGAGCAGTACTTC
CDR3: CASSREAYNEQYF

D: TRBD2
J: TRBJ2-3
size: -
V: TRBV19
DNA: TGTGCCAGTAGCAGGACTAGCGGGGGGGCCGCAGATACGCAGTATTTT
CDR3: CASSRTSGGAADTQYF

D: TRBD1
J: TRBJ1-2
size: few
V: TRBV7-9
DNA: TGTGCCAGCAGCTTAGATCAGGGGGCGCGAGGCTACACCTTC
CDR3: CASSLDQGARGYTF

D: -
J: TRBJ2-7
size: -
V: TRBV11-2
DNA: TGTGCCAGCAGCCCGGCCGGTGTATGGTCCTACGAGCAGTACTTC
CDR3: CASSPAGVWSYEQYF

D: -
J: TRBJ2-2
size: -
V: TRBV24-1
DNA: TGTGCCAGCCAGGGGGGGACGAACACCGGGGAGCTGTTTTTT
CDR3: CASQGGTNTGELFF

D: -
J: TRBJ2-7
size: -
V: TRBV5-1
DNA: TGCGCCAGCAGCCCGGCGGCCAGGGGCTACGAGCAGTACTTC
CDR3: CASSPAARGYEQYF

D: -
J: TRBJ1-6
size: -
V: TRBV28
DNA: TGTGCCAGTTTAGGACAGTCTCTCCACTTT
CDR3: CASLGQSLHF

D: TRBD1
J: TRBJ2-7
size: -
V: TRBV5-1
DNA: TGCGCCAGCAGCTTGTCCGGGACAGCAATCCCGGAGCAGTACTTC
CDR3: CASSLSGTAIPEQYF

D: -
J: TRBJ2-7
size: -
V: TRBV4-1
DNA: TGCGCCAGCAGCCAAGACCCAGGGGCCGAGCAGTACTTC
CDR3: CASSQDPGAEQYF

D: -
J: TRBJ2-3
size: few
V: TRBV20-1
DNA: TGCAGTGCTAGACTAACACAAGATACGCAGTATTTT
CDR3: CSARLTQDTQYF

D: -
J: TRBJ2-5
size: -
V: TRBV2
DNA: TGTGCCAGTCCGACCATTAGTCAAGAGACCCAGTACTTC
CDR3: CASPTISQETQYF

D: -
J: TRBJ1-1
size: few
V: TRBV19
DNA: TGTGCCAGTAGTATGTTCGGGGTCCAGGGTGAAGCTTTCTTT
CDR3: CASSMFGVQGEAFF

D: -
J: TRBJ1-6
size: few
V: TRBV7-9
DNA: TGTGCCAGCAGCTCCGGACAGAGCTCCTATAATTCACCCCTCCACTTT
CDR3: CASSSGQSSYNSPLHF

D: TRBD1
J: TRBJ1-1
size: few
V: TRBV11-3
DNA: TGTGCCAGCAGCTGGGACAGGGACACTGAAGCTTTCTTT
CDR3: CASSWDRDTEAFF

D: -
J: TRBJ2-5
size: medium-sized
V: TRBV20-1
DNA: TGCAGTGCTAGAGTTGGGGGGCCAGAGACCCAGTACTTC
CDR3: CSARVGGPETQYF

D: TRBD2
J: TRBJ2-3
size: -
V: TRBV19
DNA: TGTGCCAGTAGCCCCACCCAGCGGCTAGCGGGAGGGGAGGGCACAGATACGCAGTATTTT
CDR3: CASSPTQRLAGGEGTDTQYF

D: -
J: TRBJ1-2
size: few
V: TRBV6-5
DNA: TGTGCCAGCAGTTACTCCTGGGATAGCTATGGCTACACCTTC
CDR3: CASSYSWDSYGYTF

D: -
J: TRBJ1-5
size: few
V: TRBV20-1
DNA: TGCAGTGCTCTAGGGGCCTCCGGGGCAATCAATCAGCCCCAGCATTTT
CDR3: CSALGASGAINQPQHF

D: -
J: TRBJ2-1
size: -
V: TRBV28
DNA: TGTGCCAGCAGGGGGAGGTTCAATGAGCAGTTCTTC
CDR3: CASRGRFNEQFF

D: -
J: TRBJ2-3
size: few
V: TRBV10-3
DNA: TGTGCCATCCGGACAGACCGCACAGATACGCAGTATTTT
CDR3: CAIRTDRTDTQYF

D: -
J: TRBJ2-3
size: few
V: TRBV20-1
DNA: TGCAGTGCCTCGCTAAAGGGGAGCACAGATACGCAGTATTTT
CDR3: CSASLKGSTDTQYF

D: -
J: TRBJ1-2
size: few
V: TRBV28
DNA: TGTGCCAGCAGTAGCGGACAGTATGATGGCTACACCTTC
CDR3: CASSSGQYDGYTF

D: -
J: TRBJ2-7
size: few
V: TRBV9
DNA: TGTGCCAGCAGCGTAGTTTCGGGCGCCCCCACCCACGAGCAGTACTTC
CDR3: CASSVVSGAPTHEQYF

D: -
J: TRBJ2-1
size: -
V: TRBV18
DNA: TGTGCCAGCTCACCGGGGAAGTATGAGCAGTTCTTC
CDR3: CASSPGKYEQFF

D: TRBD2
J: TRBJ2-1
size: -
V: TRBV4-1
DNA: TGCGCCAGCAGACTGGGACTAGCGGGGAGGAGTGAGCAGTTCTTC
CDR3: CASRLGLAGRSEQFF

D: TRBD2
J: TRBJ2-7
size: -
V: TRBV10-3
DNA: TGTGCCATCAGCCACAGGGCTAGCGGGGGCTACGAGCAGTACTTC
CDR3: CAISHRASGGYEQYF

D: -
J: TRBJ2-1
size: -
V: TRBV6-1
DNA: TGTGCCAGCAGTGCCCGAACCCGCTCCTACAATGAGCAGTTCTTC
CDR3: CASSARTRSYNEQFF

D: TRBD1
J: TRBJ1-6
size: few
V: TRBV28
DNA: TGTGCCAGCAGTTCCTCCGGGACAGGGGACTCACCCCTCCACTTT
CDR3: CASSSSGTGDSPLHF

D: TRBD2
J: TRBJ2-7
size: -
V: TRBV20-1
DNA: TGCAGTGCGCAAAGCGGGAGATCGGGCGAGCAGTACTTC
CDR3: CSAQSGRSGEQYF

D: -
J: TRBJ1-1
size: -
V: TRBV15
DNA: TGTGCCACCAGCAGAGTAGAGGTCACTGAAGCTTTCTTT
CDR3: CATSRVEVTEAFF

D: TRBD1
J: TRBJ1-1
size: few
V: TRBV6-1
DNA: TGTGCCAGCAGTAGGGACAGAAGTGAAGCTTTCTTT
CDR3: CASSRDRSEAFF

D: TRBD2
J: TRBJ2-1
size: -
V: TRBV20-1
DNA: TGCAGTGCTAGAGATCCCGGGCGGGGGGTTTACAATGAGCAGTTCTTC
CDR3: CSARDPGRGVYNEQFF

D: -
J: TRBJ2-3
size: few
V: TRBV20-1
DNA: TGCAGTGCCGCAGGGCCAGATACGCAGTATTTT
CDR3: CSAAGPDTQYF

D: TRBD1
J: TRBJ2-1
size: few
V: TRBV20-1
DNA: TGCAGTGCTAGAGATGCGGCAGGGGGCAACAATGAGCAGTTCTTC
CDR3: CSARDAAGGNNEQFF

D: TRBD1
J: TRBJ2-7
size: once
V: TRBV9
DNA: TGTGCCAGCAGCGGAGGGGGCATCCGAACTAACGAGCAGTACTTC
CDR3: CASSGGGIRTNEQYF

D: -
J: TRBJ1-2
size: -
V: TRBV19
DNA: TGTGCCAGTAGTGTGACAGTCTCTTATGGCTACACCTTC
CDR3: CASSVTVSYGYTF

D: -
J: TRBJ2-3
size: -
V: TRBV20-1
DNA: TGCAGTGCTAGATCTGGGCGGGGAACAGATACGCAGTATTTT
CDR3: CSARSGRGTDTQYF

D: TRBD1
J: TRBJ2-7
size: -
V: TRBV4-1
DNA: TGCGCCAGCAGCCATGGGGACAGGGGCTACGAGCAGTACTTC
CDR3: CASSHGDRGYEQYF

D: -
J: TRBJ1-2
size: few
V: TRBV6-1
DNA: TGTGCCATCGACGGGCCTAACTATGGCTACACCTTC
CDR3: CAIDGPNYGYTF

D: TRBD1
J: TRBJ1-1
size: -
V: TRBV20-1
DNA: TGCAGTGCTAGAGAGAGCAGGGGGCTTCTGAACACTGAAGCTTTCTTT
CDR3: CSARESRGLLNTEAFF

D: TRBD1
J: TRBJ1-1
size: -
V: TRBV20-1
DNA: TGCAGTGCTAGAGACTGGGACAGGACACCTTTGAACACTGAAGCTTTCTTT
CDR3: CSARDWDRTPLNTEAFF

D: -
J: TRBJ2-7
size: -
V: TRBV28
DNA: TGTGCCAGCAGTTTCTCACGAGGGGGGCGAGAGCAGTACTTC
CDR3: CASSFSRGGREQYF

D: -
J: TRBJ1-2
size: -
V: TRBV6-1
DNA: TGTGCCAGCAGCCTCGGAGCCATGGCGGGCTACACCTTC
CDR3: CASSLGAMAGYTF

D: -
J: TRBJ2-7
size: few
V: TRBV12-2
DNA: TGTGCAAGTCGCTTACGGAAACTCCCTAGCTGGGAGTACTTC
CDR3: CASRLRKLPSWEYF

D: -
J: TRBJ2-7
size: -
V: TRBV5-1
DNA: TGCGCCAGCAGCCTGGGACACTTCTACGAGCAGTACTTC
CDR3: CASSLGHFYEQYF